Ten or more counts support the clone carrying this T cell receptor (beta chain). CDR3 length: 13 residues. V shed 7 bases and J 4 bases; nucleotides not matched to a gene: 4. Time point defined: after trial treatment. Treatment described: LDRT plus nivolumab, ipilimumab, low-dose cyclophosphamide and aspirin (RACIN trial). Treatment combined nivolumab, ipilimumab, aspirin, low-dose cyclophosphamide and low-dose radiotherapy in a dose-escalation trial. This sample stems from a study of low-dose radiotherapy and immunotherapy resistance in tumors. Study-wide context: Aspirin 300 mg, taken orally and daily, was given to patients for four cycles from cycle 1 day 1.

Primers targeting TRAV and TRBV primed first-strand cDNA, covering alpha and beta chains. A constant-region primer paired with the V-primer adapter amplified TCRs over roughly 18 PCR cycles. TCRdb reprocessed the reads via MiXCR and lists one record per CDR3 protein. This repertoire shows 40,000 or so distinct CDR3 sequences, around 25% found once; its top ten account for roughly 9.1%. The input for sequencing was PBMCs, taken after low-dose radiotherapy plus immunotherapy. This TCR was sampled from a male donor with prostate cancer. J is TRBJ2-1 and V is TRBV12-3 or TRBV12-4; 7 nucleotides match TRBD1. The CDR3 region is CASTPGQYNEQFF. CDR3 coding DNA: TGTGCCAGCACTCCGGGACAGTACAATGAGCAGTTCTTC.